The entry below describes one T cell receptor (beta chain). Antigen unknown. Profiling relied on immunoSEQ multiplex PCR, and the TCRdb table lists in-frame clones only, not all of them. The table includes 90,000 to 95,000 clones, about nine tenths detected once. The record originates from a study of T cell responses to AZD1222 COVID-19 vaccine. Study-level results: The study sampled repertoires only after the peak T cell response.

The sample here was peripheral blood, taken on day 0 of AZD1222 vaccination. This TCR was sampled from an adult in good health.

CDR3 nucleotides: TGTGCCACTTGGCCCAGGCCCAACACTGAAGCTTTCTTT. The encoded protein is CATWPRPNTEAFF. The chain carries TRBV24-1 and TRBJ1-1; D unclear. The CDR3 covers 13 residues. Germline V gene sequence: CDR1 KGHDR, CDR2 SFDVKD. V was pared by 10 bases and J by 2 bases, with 13 bases between.